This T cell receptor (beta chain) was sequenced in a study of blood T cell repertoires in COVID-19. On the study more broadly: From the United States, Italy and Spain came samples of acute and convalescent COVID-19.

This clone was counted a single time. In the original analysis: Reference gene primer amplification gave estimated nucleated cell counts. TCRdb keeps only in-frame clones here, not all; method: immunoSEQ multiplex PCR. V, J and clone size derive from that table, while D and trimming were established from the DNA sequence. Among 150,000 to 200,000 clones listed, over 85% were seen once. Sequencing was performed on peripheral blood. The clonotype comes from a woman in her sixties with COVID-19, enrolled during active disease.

The DNA for the CDR3 is TGTGCCAGCAGCCCTAGGCGGCAGTCCTACGAGCAGTACTTC. This codes for CASSPRRQSYEQYF. The gene calls are TRBV7-3 and TRBJ2-7; D is ambiguous. CDR1 is SGHTA and CDR2 is FQGTGA in the germline V gene. V was pared by 5 bases and J by 1 base, with 12 bases between. CDR3 length equals 14 residues.